These T cell receptor beta chains were read from a single sample in a study of OX40 agonist ivuxolimab in advanced cancers. TCRdb's table, derived via immunoSEQ multiplex PCR, lists solely in-frame clones and lacks some. The sample shows about 36,000 clones, over 75% of them seen only once. Sequencing was performed on CD4+ or CD8+ T cells sorted from blood, taken in a trial of the OX40 agonist ivuxolimab. Receptors were obtained from an adult with an advanced solid tumor such as melanoma, head and neck, liver or kidney cancer. Both conserved end residues are part of each CDR3. The order of the fields is J gene, V gene, D gene, clone size, CDR3 DNA, CDR3 protein. A D gene is named only where the DNA matches it firmly. Not all rows give a size; the values are once, few, many and, for expanded clones, a class.

J: TRBJ2-7; V: TRBV2; D: .; size: .; DNA: TGTGCCAGCAGTCAAAATCGGGACAAAGACTACGAGCAGTACTTC; CDR3: CASSQNRDKDYEQYF
J: TRBJ2-5; V: TRBV27; D: TRBD2; size: .; DNA: TGTGCCAGCAGTTTGGGGGGGTTAGAGACCCAGTACTTC; CDR3: CASSLGGLETQYF
J: TRBJ1-5; V: TRBV7-2; D: .; size: .; DNA: TGTGCCAGCAGCTACAAATCGGAGGATCAGCCCCAGCATTTT; CDR3: CASSYKSEDQPQHF
J: TRBJ2-3; V: TRBV6-4; D: .; size: .; DNA: TGTGCCAGCAGTGCCTTTGGGGGAGATACGCAGTATTTT; CDR3: CASSAFGGDTQYF
J: TRBJ2-1; V: TRBV7-9; D: .; size: once; DNA: TGTGCCAGCAGCTTAGCGCAACGGGAGATTGATGAGCAGTTCTTC; CDR3: CASSLAQREIDEQFF
J: TRBJ2-1; V: TRBV5-1; D: TRBD2; size: .; DNA: TGCGCCAGCAGCCCGGGGGGGTACAATGAGCAGTTCTTC; CDR3: CASSPGGYNEQFF
J: TRBJ2-1; V: TRBV29-1; D: TRBD1; size: .; DNA: TGCAGCGCCACGACAGGGAGCTCCTACAATGAGCAGTTCTTC; CDR3: CSATTGSSYNEQFF
J: TRBJ2-7; V: TRBV15; D: .; size: .; DNA: TGTGCCACCTCTCTCGCGGCTAGCTCCTACGAGCAGTACTTC; CDR3: CATSLAASSYEQYF
J: TRBJ2-4; V: TRBV9; D: .; size: .; DNA: TGTGCCAGCAGCGTAGGGGACGGGGGTATTCAGTACTTC; CDR3: CASSVGDGGIQYF
J: TRBJ2-1; V: TRBV2; D: .; size: .; DNA: TGTGCCAGCAGTGCCGCAAACCTCGTTGACGAGCAGTTCTTC; CDR3: CASSAANLVDEQFF
J: TRBJ1-1; V: TRBV28; D: .; size: .; DNA: TGTGCCAGCAGTTTCGAGGGGGGGAACACTGAAGCTTTCTTT; CDR3: CASSFEGGNTEAFF
J: TRBJ2-2; V: TRBV9; D: .; size: .; DNA: TGTGCCAGCAGCGCCTTAACAGGTAGCACCGGGGAGCTGTTTTTT; CDR3: CASSALTGSTGELFF
J: TRBJ2-3; V: TRBV28; D: .; size: .; DNA: TGTGCCAGCAGTTTCCCTAGCCGGGATACGCAGTATTTT; CDR3: CASSFPSRDTQYF
J: TRBJ2-3; V: TRBV27; D: TRBD2; size: .; DNA: TGTGCCAGCAGTTCGCCCCTAGCGGAAAGGCAGTATTTT; CDR3: CASSSPLAERQYF
J: TRBJ1-2; V: TRBV2; D: .; size: .; DNA: TGTGCCAGCAGTGAAGCGTCAGGCTATGGCTACACCTTC; CDR3: CASSEASGYGYTF
J: TRBJ1-5; V: TRBV4-1; D: .; size: .; DNA: TGCGCCAGCAGCCCCGAGGGAAATCAGCCCCAGCATTTT; CDR3: CASSPEGNQPQHF
J: TRBJ2-5; V: TRBV14; D: TRBD2; size: once; DNA: TGTGCCAGCAGCCGATGGACTAGCGGGGGGCCCTCCTTAGAGACCCAGTACTTC; CDR3: CASSRWTSGGPSLETQYF
J: TRBJ1-2; V: TRBV5-4; D: .; size: .; DNA: TGTGCCAGCAGCTTGGAGACAGACTTTGGCTACACCTTC; CDR3: CASSLETDFGYTF
J: TRBJ1-3; V: TRBV6-5; D: .; size: .; DNA: TGTGCCAGCAGTTACTTCTCAGGGAGTGACACCATATATTTT; CDR3: CASSYFSGSDTIYF
J: TRBJ1-3; V: TRBV9; D: .; size: .; DNA: TGTGCCAGTAGCAGCGACAACCCCCCCCCGGGGGACGGAGGAAACACCATATATTTT; CDR3: CASSSDNPPPGDGGNTIYF
J: TRBJ2-3; V: TRBV28; D: .; size: .; DNA: TGTGCCAGCAGTTTTGAGACTAGCACAGATACGCAGTATTTT; CDR3: CASSFETSTDTQYF
J: TRBJ1-1; V: TRBV5-4; D: .; size: .; DNA: TGTGCCAGCAGCGTTGGGGTCCAGGTACCCAACACTGAAGCTTTCTTT; CDR3: CASSVGVQVPNTEAFF
J: TRBJ2-3; V: TRBV5-8; D: .; size: .; DNA: TGTGCCAGCACCGAGTTGTATCGTGGGACAGATACGCAGTATTTT; CDR3: CASTELYRGTDTQYF
J: TRBJ1-5; V: TRBV27; D: .; size: medium-sized; DNA: TGTGCCAGCAGTAGACGATTTGGCAATCAGCCCCAGCATTTT; CDR3: CASSRRFGNQPQHF
J: TRBJ2-5; V: TRBV27; D: TRBD2; size: .; DNA: TGTGCCAGCAGTTTGGCTAGCGGGAGTGTTCAGACCCAGTACTTC; CDR3: CASSLASGSVQTQYF
J: TRBJ2-2; V: TRBV29-1; D: .; size: .; DNA: TGCAGCGCCTACCACAGGGCCGGGGAGCTGTTTTTT; CDR3: CSAYHRAGELFF
J: TRBJ2-2; V: TRBV29-1; D: .; size: .; DNA: TGCAGCGTCTCCCCCGGGGCCGGGGAGCTGTTTTTT; CDR3: CSVSPGAGELFF
J: TRBJ2-3; V: TRBV10-3; D: TRBD2; size: .; DNA: TGTGCCACCCGGCTTCGGCTAGCGGGGGAAGATACGCAGTATTTT; CDR3: CATRLRLAGEDTQYF
J: TRBJ2-3; V: TRBV20-1; D: .; size: .; DNA: TGCAGTGCTAGAGATAGCCCTACGCAGTATTTT; CDR3: CSARDSPTQYF
J: TRBJ1-4; V: TRBV4-2; D: TRBD1; size: .; DNA: TGTGCCAGCAGCCAAGATGCGGGGACAGGGACTGAAAAACTGTTTTTT; CDR3: CASSQDAGTGTEKLFF
J: TRBJ2-1; V: TRBV7-9; D: .; size: .; DNA: TGTGCCAGCAGCATACCAACGGGACTGCCTAATGAGCAGTTCTTC; CDR3: CASSIPTGLPNEQFF
J: TRBJ2-1; V: TRBV5-6; D: .; size: .; DNA: TGTGCCAGCAGCCCCAGGGCAGCCTTCCGCAATGAGCAGTTCTTC; CDR3: CASSPRAAFRNEQFF
J: TRBJ1-2; V: TRBV7-2; D: .; size: .; DNA: TGTGCCAGCAGGGGTTCCTATGGCTACACCTTC; CDR3: CASRGSYGYTF
J: TRBJ1-1; V: TRBV28; D: .; size: .; DNA: TGTGCCAGCAGTTTGGGCAGGTGGAACACTGAAGCTTTCTTT; CDR3: CASSLGRWNTEAFF
J: TRBJ1-5; V: TRBV19; D: .; size: few; DNA: TGTGCCAGTAGTATATTGGGCAGTAGCAATCAGCCCCAGCATTTT; CDR3: CASSILGSSNQPQHF
J: TRBJ2-7; V: TRBV6-6; D: .; size: .; DNA: TGTGCCAGCAGTCTCCGGTCCTACGAGCAGTACTTC; CDR3: CASSLRSYEQYF
J: TRBJ2-1; V: TRBV7-9; D: TRBD2; size: .; DNA: TGTGCCAGCAGCCCACGGGATGCTAGCGGGATCGATGAGCAGTTCTTC; CDR3: CASSPRDASGIDEQFF
J: TRBJ2-5; V: TRBV2; D: .; size: .; DNA: TGTGCCAGCGGTCCCGACAGATCCAGGGCGACCCAGTACTTC; CDR3: CASGPDRSRATQYF
J: TRBJ2-7; V: TRBV13; D: .; size: .; DNA: TGTGCCAGCAGCTCCCGGGACGGTACCTACGAGCAGTACTTC; CDR3: CASSSRDGTYEQYF
J: TRBJ2-3; V: TRBV7-6; D: TRBD1; size: .; DNA: TGTGCCAGCAGCTTCAGGGACAGGGAGTACGATACGCAGTATTTT; CDR3: CASSFRDREYDTQYF
J: TRBJ1-4; V: TRBV9; D: TRBD1; size: few; DNA: TGTGCCAGCAGCGTAGGAGGGGGCGTATTTGAAAAACTGTTTTTT; CDR3: CASSVGGGVFEKLFF
J: TRBJ2-3; V: TRBV6-5; D: .; size: .; DNA: TGTGCCAGCAGTTATTCGACCCCTCCCTCAGATACGCAGTATTTT; CDR3: CASSYSTPPSDTQYF
J: TRBJ2-7; V: TRBV7-9; D: .; size: .; DNA: TGTGCCAGCAGCGATCCGGACAGACCCTACGAGCAGTACTTC; CDR3: CASSDPDRPYEQYF
J: TRBJ2-7; V: TRBV11-3; D: .; size: few; DNA: TGTGCCAGCAGGGGTTTTTTCGGGTCCGATCCCGATGAGCAGTACTTC; CDR3: CASRGFFGSDPDEQYF
J: TRBJ1-1; V: TRBV6-6; D: .; size: .; DNA: TGTGCCAGCAGTCTTTGGATGAACACTGAAGCTTTCTTT; CDR3: CASSLWMNTEAFF